Included here is one T cell receptor beta chain sequence, with context. These data are taken from a study of blood T cell repertoires in COVID-19. Assay used: immunoSEQ multiplex PCR; TCRdb lists only in-frame clones, some missing. The table lists 160,000 or so clones, 84% of them singletons, with roughly 8% in the top ten. The CDR3 is 13 amino acids. Germline values: CDR1 LNHDA, CDR2 SQIVND (reference sequence). The V and J ends lost 5 bases and 3 bases respectively, with 10 bases between them. Cohort 3 donors were reported recovered after two negative PCRs, clearance, or symptom resolution. Sequenced sample: PBMCs or T cells enriched from blood (not recorded which). This sequence was found in a woman aged 45-65 years who had recovered from COVID-19. The chain combines TRBV19 with TRBJ2-5, with D possibly TRBD1 on 5 matching bases. The CDR3 region has the DNA TGTGCCAGTAGTTCGACAGCCAAAGAGACCCAGTACTTC. Translating it yields CASSSTAKETQYF.